The 24 T cell receptor beta chains below come from one sample, sequenced in a study of preoperative IRX-2 immunotherapy in early breast cancer. The table came from immunoSEQ multiplex PCR; TCRdb's copy has only in-frame clones and leaves some out. Of about 98,000 clones in the sample, roughly 90% are singletons; the top ten hold roughly 1.9%. The sample's treatment: preoperative locoregional IRX-2 cytokine immunotherapy. The sequencing used tumor tissue, collected after IRX-2 immunotherapy. Receptors originate from a human donor with breast cancer.

The chain couples TRBV28 to TRBJ1-1; 7 bases match TRBD1. Germline V gives CDR1 MDHEN, CDR2 SYDVKM. There are 14 residues in the CDR3. Trimming removed 7 bases from V and 5 bases from J; junction bases left unmatched: 10. The chain's CDR3 is CASTVGGTGTEAFF. CDR3 nucleotides: TGTGCCAGCACCGTAGGGGGCACGGGTACTGAAGCTTTCTTT.

The CDR3 protein is CASKLRTGGVDTEAFF. CDR3 in DNA: TGTGCCAGCAAACTCCGGACAGGGGGAGTGGACACTGAAGCTTTCTTT. The rearrangement links TRBV19 to TRBJ1-1; 10 bases line up with TRBD1. The CDR3 runs to 16 residues. V was clipped by 9 bases and J by 3 bases; unmatched bases: 13. The germline V gene has CDR1 LNHDA and CDR2 SQIVND (reference sequence).

The chain has TRBV29-1 and TRBJ1-2; D possibly corresponds to TRBD1 (6 bases). Germline V CDR1 and CDR2: SQVTM, ANQGSEA. V shed 4 bases and J shed 2 bases, with 17 bases lying between them. CDR3 length: 15 residues. The CDR3 loop is CSVGSKGGGNYGYTF. The DNA for the CDR3 is TGCAGCGTTGGTTCTAAGGGGGGAGGGAACTATGGCTACACCTTC.

This chain links TRBV11-3 with TRBJ2-7; TRBD1 agrees at 11 bases. In germline, CDR1 is SGHNT, CDR2 YENEEA. Losses at the gene ends were 5 bases for V and 3 bases for J; bases not matched to a gene: 9. This CDR3 contains 16 residues. This CDR3 reads CASSKGQGGAFYEQYF. CDR3 DNA sequence: TGTGCCAGCAGCAAGGGACAGGGGGGTGCGTTCTACGAGCAGTACTTC.

There are a few counts of this clone. The rearrangement links TRBV6-8 to TRBJ1-5; D uncertain. Germline V gene sequence: CDR1 MNHGY, CDR2 SAAAGT. V lost 10 bases and J lost 3, with 16 bases in between. The CDR3 runs to 14 residues. The CDR3 protein is CATGEGQTNQPQHF. CDR3 nucleotide sequence: TGTGCCACCGGGGAGGGCCAGACCAATCAGCCCCAGCATTTT.

The V and J genes are TRBV15 and TRBJ1-5; D remains ambiguous. Germline lookup yields CDR1 LNHNV and CDR2 YYDKDF (reference sequence). This CDR3 contains 15 residues. V shed 0 bases and J shed 7 bases, with 13 bases lying between them. For the CDR3, the DNA is TGTGCCACCAGCAGAGAAAGAGGTTTACTACAGCCCCAGCATTTT. It is translated as CATSRERGLLQPQHF.

This clone was picked up one time. V usage is TRBV7-2 and J usage is TRBJ1-1; the match to TRBD1 covers 8 bases. The ends lost 7 bases at V and 5 bases at J; junction bases unmatched: 6. The V gene's germline CDR1 is SGHTA and CDR2 FQGNSA. The CDR3 extends over 13 amino acids. The CDR3 DNA is TGTGCCAGCATCCAGGGGGCGCTGACTGAAGCTTTCTTT. Protein: CASIQGALTEAFF.

V usage is TRBV6-8 and J usage is TRBJ1-4; no definite D call. Germline V lookup: CDR1 MNHGY, CDR2 SAAAGT. Trimming removed 6 bases from V and 10 bases from J, with 15 bases in between. The CDR3 covers 13 residues. The CDR3 nucleotides read TGTGCCAGCAGCGTAGGCCTACGCGGAAAACTGTTTTTT. Translated, it gives CASSVGLRGKLFF.

The V call is TRBV5-1, the J call TRBJ1-3; the D gene is possibly TRBD1 (5 bases). This CDR3 is 17 amino acids long. Germline values: CDR1 SGHRS, CDR2 YFSETQ. V lost 3 bases and J lost 2, with 18 bases in between. CDR3 in amino acids: CASSSDWSRGTGNTIYF. The CDR3 nucleotides read TGCGCCAGCAGCTCCGATTGGTCGAGGGGCACTGGAAACACCATATATTTT.

The rearrangement joins TRBV7-8 to TRBJ1-4; D not certain. The V end was cut by 6 bases, the J end by 8 bases, with 13 bases between. Germline V gene sequence: CDR1 SGHVS, CDR2 FQNEAQ. The CDR3 is 13 residues long. This CDR3 is CASRRGRGEKLFF. CDR3 in DNA: TGTGCCAGCAGGAGAGGCCGGGGAGAAAAACTGTTTTTT.

This chain uses TRBV5-1 with TRBJ1-3; D is perhaps TRBD1 (6 bases). Trimming shortened V by 0 bases and J by 0 bases, and 10 bases separated the two germline ends. From germline, CDR1 is SGHRS and CDR2 YFSETQ. This CDR3 is built from 16 residues. The CDR3 sequence is CASSLETGVSGNTIYF. DNA of the CDR3: TGCGCCAGCAGCTTGGAGACAGGTGTCTCTGGAAACACCATATATTTT.

The chain recombines TRBV11-3 with TRBJ2-1; 10 bases agree with TRBD2. V shed 4 bases and J 2 bases; nucleotides not matched to a gene: 2. The CDR3 runs 15 residues. Germline V gene data show CDR1 as SGHNT and CDR2 as YENEEA. The CDR3 DNA follows: TGTGCCAGCAGCTCTAGCGGGGGACCCTACAATGAGCAGTTCTTC. Translation gives CASSSSGGPYNEQFF. The whole variable domain, filled in from reference TRBV11-3 and TRBJ2-1, reads EAGVVQSPRYKIIEKKQPVAFWCNPISGHNTLYWYLQNLGQGPELLIRYENEEAVDDSQLPKDRFSAERLKGVDSTLKIQPAELGDSAVYLCASSSSGGPYNEQFFGPGTRLTVL.

This chain's CDR3 is CASRRVGGQGLSDEQFF. The DNA for the CDR3 is TGTGCCAGCAGGCGGGTTGGGGGACAGGGTCTGAGCGATGAGCAGTTCTTC. The genes are TRBV6-8 and TRBJ2-1; the match to TRBD1 covers 9 bases. The CDR3 is 17 residues long. Germline values: CDR1 MNHGY, CDR2 SAAAGT. Trimming took 6 bases from V and 8 from J; bases not matched to a gene: 17.

V is TRBV9 and J is TRBJ1-5; TRBD1 might be the D (5 bases). The CDR3 sequence is 13 residues long. Deletions cut 5 bases from V and 0 bases from J, with 6 bases between. Germline V CDR1 and CDR2: SGDLS, YYNGEE. The CDR3, as DNA: TGTGCCAGCAGACAGGTTAGCAATCAGCCCCAGCATTTT. Its translation: CASRQVSNQPQHF.

J is TRBJ1-2 and V is TRBV18; 8 bases agree with TRBD1. Germline CDR1 and CDR2: KGHSH and LQKENI. There are 13 residues in the CDR3. The ends lost 6 bases at V and 6 bases at J; junction bases unmatched: 6. As DNA, the CDR3 is TGTGCCAGCTCCATGGGACAGGTAGATGGCTACACCTTC. This encodes CASSMGQVDGYTF.

CDR3 bases: TGTGCCAGCAGTGAATACCGGGGGGCAAGTTCACCCCTCCACTTT. This translates into CASSEYRGASSPLHF. The J gene is TRBJ1-6, the V gene TRBV25-1; possibly TRBD1 for D (6 bases). Trimming removed 0 bases from V and 9 bases from J, with 12 bases in between. This CDR3 has 15 amino acids. In germline, CDR1 is MGHDK, CDR2 SYGVNS.

This sequence joins TRBV23-1 and TRBJ2-7; D perhaps matches TRBD1 (5 bases). TRBV23-1 is an open reading frame whose function is uncertain. V was cut by 3 bases and J by 4 bases, with 19 bases left in between. The CDR3 runs to 16 residues. CDR3 bases: TGCGCCAGCAGTCAGGGGCAGGAACCAACCGAATACGAGCAGTACTTC. The encoded protein is CASSQGQEPTEYEQYF.

This clone was detected only once. The gene calls are TRBV5-1 and TRBJ2-2; 7 bases are a match to TRBD2. Germline CDR1 reads SGHRS; CDR2 reads YFSETQ. With V trimmed by 1 base and J by 7 bases, 10 bases remained unmatched. The CDR3 contains 16 residues. The CDR3 region has the DNA TGCGCCAGCAGCTTGAGCGGCGGGAGAGGGGACGGGGAGCTGTTTTTT. This codes for CASSLSGGRGDGELFF.

The chain carries TRBV30 and TRBJ1-1; D not resolved. The CDR3 is made up of 13 amino acids. V lost 1 base and J 1 base, leaving 7 bases between the germline ends. The germline CDR1 and CDR2 sequences are GTSNPN and SVGIG (reference sequence). CDR3 amino acids: CAWSAQTNTEAFF. The CDR3 bases are TGTGCCTGGAGTGCACAGACGAACACTGAAGCTTTCTTT. Together with reference TRBV30 and TRBJ1-1, the CDR3 gives the full variable domain: SQTIHQWPATLVQPVGSPLSLECTVEGTSNPNLYWYRQAAGRGLQLLFYSVGIGQISSEVPQNLSASRPQDRQFILSSKKLLLSDSGFYLCAWSAQTNTEAFFGQGTRLTVV.

V is TRBV6-8 and J is TRBJ2-5; D unclear. The CDR3 loop spans 14 amino acids. In germline, CDR1 is MNHGY, CDR2 SAAAGT. The V and J ends lost 2 bases and 3 bases respectively, with 10 bases between them. CDR3 nucleotides: TGTGCCAGCAGTTACCCCAGTTGGGAAGAGACCCAGTACTTC. This gives the protein CASSYPSWEETQYF.

The V gene is TRBV6-8, the J gene TRBJ1-2, with D hard to call. This CDR3 contains 16 residues. V shed 5 bases and J shed 2 bases, with 18 bases lying between them. Germline V CDR1 and CDR2: MNHGY, SAAAGT. The CDR3 DNA is TGTGCCAGCAGTCAACGCTCGGACGCCTTGAACTATGGCTACACCTTC. It translates to CASSQRSDALNYGYTF.

The V gene is TRBV5-1, the J gene TRBJ2-3; 8 nucleotides agree with TRBD1. This CDR3 has 15 amino acids. Germline V gene lookup returns CDR1 SGHRS and CDR2 YFSETQ. The V segment lost 0 bases and the J segment 5 bases; nucleotides outside the gene matches: 5. The CDR3 nucleotides read TGCGCCAGCAGCTTGGGGACAGGGATGGGAGATACGCAGTATTTT. Protein sequence: CASSLGTGMGDTQYF.

The rearrangement uses TRBV5-1 and TRBJ2-2; 9 bases match TRBD1. Germline loops: CDR1 SGHRS, CDR2 YFSETQ. The CDR3 covers 16 residues. V dropped 2 bases and J dropped 5; count of bases not matched to a gene: 7. CDR3 residues: CASSFSGQGTTGELFF. CDR3 nucleotides: TGCGCCAGCAGCTTTTCGGGACAGGGTACGACCGGGGAGCTGTTTTTT.

The rearrangement uses TRBV19 and TRBJ2-5, with TRBD2 identical over 9 bases. The CDR3 contains 15 residues. Germline values: CDR1 LNHDA, CDR2 SQIVND (reference sequence). V lost 3 bases to trimming and J lost 0 bases; unmatched junction nucleotides: 2. In nucleotides, the CDR3 is TGTGCCAGTAGTATTCTAGCGGGAAACCAAGAGACCCAGTACTTC. This translates into CASSILAGNQETQYF. The full variable domain, completed using reference TRBV19 and TRBJ2-5, is DGGITQSPKYLFRKEGQNVTLSCEQNLNHDAMYWYRQDPGQGLRLIYYSQIVNDFQKGDIAEGYSVSREKKESFPLTVTSAQKNPTAFYLCASSILAGNQETQYFGPGTRLLVL.